Below are 2 T cell receptor beta chains sequenced from a single sample in a study of blood T cells in healthy people across ages. Combining a sample-barcoded 5' primer with a J-beta primer mix, a second PCR ran for roughly 7 to 12 cycles. TCRdb fed the 5' RACE reads into MiXCR, producing one record per CDR3 protein. This table holds roughly 1.7 million distinct CDR3 sequences, about 31% found once. Sequencing used blood. These receptors all come from a woman aged 25 to 39 in good health.

The chain employs TRBV28 and TRBJ2-7, with 11 bases aligning to TRBD1. With 6 bases clipped from V and 3 bases from J, the junction kept 7 bases outside the gene matches. Germline V gene sequence: CDR1 MDHEN, CDR2 SYDVKM. This CDR3 has 15 amino acids. Written as DNA, the CDR3 is TGTGCCAGCAGCCCCACGGGACAGGGGGGCTACGAGCAGTACTTC. It is translated as CASSPTGQGGYEQYF. Full variable domain (rest looked up from reference TRBV28 and TRBJ2-7): DVKVTQSSRYLVKRTGEKVFLECVQDMDHENMFWYRQDPGLGLRLIYFSYDVKMKEKGDIPEGYSVSREKKERFSLILESASTNQTSMYLCASSPTGQGGYEQYFGPGTRLTVT.

This sequence joins TRBV29-1 and TRBJ2-5; TRBD2 aligns across 9 bases. The germline V gene encodes CDR1 SQVTM and CDR2 ANQGSEA. The CDR3 has 14 residues. V lost 4 bases, J lost 5 bases, and 8 bases stayed unmatched. The CDR3 reads CSVGGRGQFETQYF. CDR3 bases: TGCAGCGTTGGCGGGAGGGGGCAGTTTGAGACCCAGTACTTC.